A single count supports the clone carrying this T cell receptor beta chain. Its antigen is unknown. This could be a read error, since a much larger clone is one nucleotide away. These data come from a study of post-analysis software for immune sequencing data. Study results and limitations: TRBV5-6, TRBV5-1 and TRBV20-1 belonged to a set of roughly five TRBV segments that were more frequent in patients than controls. Multiple sclerosis was associated with a significant reduction in normalized Chao1 diversity relative to controls.

The TCR beta cDNA libraries contained unique molecular identifiers. Via MiXCR, TCRdb re-called the PCR reads, giving one row per CDR3 protein. This table has around 200,000 distinct CDR3 sequences, around 30% appearing once. Trimming cost V 3 bases and J 1 base; bases outside gene matches: 9. This CDR3 region has 16 residues. CDR1 SQVTM and CDR2 ANQGSEA come from the germline V gene. This rearrangement joins TRBV29-1 to TRBJ2-3; 8 bases are a match to TRBD1. This receptor was taken from a girl aged 2-17 years with multiple sclerosis. Sequences were obtained from blood. Here the CDR3 reads CSVENTGGFGTDTQYF. The CDR3 region has the DNA TGCAGCGTTGAGAACACAGGGGGATTCGGCACAGATACGCAGTATTTT.